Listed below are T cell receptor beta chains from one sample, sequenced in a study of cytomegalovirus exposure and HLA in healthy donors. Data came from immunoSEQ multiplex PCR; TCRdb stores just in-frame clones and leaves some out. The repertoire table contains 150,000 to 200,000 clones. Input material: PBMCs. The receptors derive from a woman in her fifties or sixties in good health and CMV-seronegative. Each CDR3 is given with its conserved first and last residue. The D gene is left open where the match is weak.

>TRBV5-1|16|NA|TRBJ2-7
TGCGCCAGCAGCTTGGAGGGGGGGCTAACAACCTACGAGCAGTACTTC
CASSLEGGLTTYEQYF
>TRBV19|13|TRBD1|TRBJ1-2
TGTGCCAGTAGCACGGGACAGAACTATGGCTACACCTTC
CASSTGQNYGYTF
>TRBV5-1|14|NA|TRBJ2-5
TGCGCCAGCAGCTCCATGGGACTGAGAGAGACCCAGTACTTC
CASSSMGLRETQYF
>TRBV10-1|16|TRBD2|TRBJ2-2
TGCGCCAGCAGTCCCAGGCGGGGGATGAGCACCGGGGAGCTGTTTTTT
CASSPRRGMSTGELFF
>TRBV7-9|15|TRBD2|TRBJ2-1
TGTGCCAGCAGCTCAGGACTAGCGGGAGGCAATGAGCAGTTCTTC
CASSSGLAGGNEQFF
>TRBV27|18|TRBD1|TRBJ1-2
TGTGCCAGCAGTTTAGGCGGCTTGGACAGGGGGCCACTCTATGGCTACACCTTC
CASSLGGLDRGPLYGYTF
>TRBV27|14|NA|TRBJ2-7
TGTGCCAGCCGCCTAGGGGGGGCGTTCTACGAGCAGTACTTC
CASRLGGAFYEQYF
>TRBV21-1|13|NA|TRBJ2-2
TGTGCCAGCAGCCTGCGACTAGCCGGGGAGCTGTTTTTT
CASSLRLAGELFF
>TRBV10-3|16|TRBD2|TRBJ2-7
TGTGCCATCAGTGCCCCTGGAGCGGGGGCTTCCCACGAGCAGTACTTC
CAISAPGAGASHEQYF
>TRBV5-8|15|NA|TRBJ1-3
TGTGCCAGCAGCGCAGGGGACCACTCTGGAAACACCATATATTTT
CASSAGDHSGNTIYF
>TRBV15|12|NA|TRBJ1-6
TGTGCCACCAGCCCTAGAAATTCACCCCTCCACTTT
CATSPRNSPLHF
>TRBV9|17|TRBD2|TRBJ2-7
TGTGCCAGCACCCGGTCAGCCGGACTAGCGGGAGGTTACGAGCAGTACTTC
CASTRSAGLAGGYEQYF
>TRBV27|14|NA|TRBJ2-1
TGTGCCAGCCGCGGAATAGCGGAATACAATGAGCAGTTCTTC
CASRGIAEYNEQFF
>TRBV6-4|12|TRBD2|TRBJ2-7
TGTGCCAGCAGTCAGGACGGGGGGGAGCAGTACTTC
CASSQDGGEQYF
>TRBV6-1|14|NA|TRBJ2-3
TGTGCCAGCAGGAGCGGGTCACTCCCAGGTACGCAGTATTTT
CASRSGSLPGTQYF
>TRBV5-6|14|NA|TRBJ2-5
TGTGCCAGCAGCTCGGATACAGTCCAAGAGACCCAGTACTTC
CASSSDTVQETQYF
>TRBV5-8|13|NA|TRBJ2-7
TGTGCCAGCAGCTTGCGCAGTACCTACGAGCAGTACTTC
CASSLRSTYEQYF
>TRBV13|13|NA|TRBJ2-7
TGTGCCAGCAGCTTAAGGGGGACCTACGAGCAGTACTTC
CASSLRGTYEQYF
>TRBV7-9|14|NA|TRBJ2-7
TGTGCCAGCAGCTTAGCCCAGGGGCCCAACGAGCAGTACTTC
CASSLAQGPNEQYF
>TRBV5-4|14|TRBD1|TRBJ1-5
TGTGCCAGCAGCTCACAGGGGTTCAATCAGCCCCAGCATTTT
CASSSQGFNQPQHF
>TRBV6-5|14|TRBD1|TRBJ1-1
TGTGCCAGCAGTAGTGGGCAGGGGGTCGCTGAAGCTTTCTTT
CASSSGQGVAEAFF
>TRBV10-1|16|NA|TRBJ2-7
TGCGCCAGCAGTGAGGTAGGAGGGCCGATTTCCTACGAGCAGTACTTC
CASSEVGGPISYEQYF
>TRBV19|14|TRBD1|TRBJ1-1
TGTGCCAGTAGTATTTGGCAGGGGGCTAGTGAAGCTTTCTTT
CASSIWQGASEAFF
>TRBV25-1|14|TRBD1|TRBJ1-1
TGTGCCAGCAGTGCACCGGGACAGGGCACTGAAGCTTTCTTT
CASSAPGQGTEAFF
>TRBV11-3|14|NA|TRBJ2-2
TGTGCCAGCAGCTTCGGGGCGCGGGGCGGGGAGCTGTTTTTT
CASSFGARGGELFF
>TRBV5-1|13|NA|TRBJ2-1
TGCGCCAGCAGCTTGGACGGCTACAATGAGCAGTTCTTC
CASSLDGYNEQFF
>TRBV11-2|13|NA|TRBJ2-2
TGTGCCAGCAGCACGATGACTAGAAGGGAGCTGTTTTTT
CASSTMTRRELFF
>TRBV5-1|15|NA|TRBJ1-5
TGCGCCAGCAGCTTGGCTGTACTTAGCAATCAGCCCCAGCATTTT
CASSLAVLSNQPQHF
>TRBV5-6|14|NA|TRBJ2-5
TGTGCCAGCAGCCCAACAGGGCTGGGGGAGACCCAGTACTTC
CASSPTGLGETQYF
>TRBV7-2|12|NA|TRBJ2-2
TGTGCCAGCAGCTTTTCTACCGGGGAGCTGTTTTTT
CASSFSTGELFF
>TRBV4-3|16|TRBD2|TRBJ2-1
TGCGCCAGCAGCCAAGATAGGCTAGCGGGGAACAATGAGCAGTTCTTC
CASSQDRLAGNNEQFF
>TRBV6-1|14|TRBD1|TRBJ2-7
TGTGCCAGCAGGCGGACAGGGATTATCTACGAGCAGTACTTC
CASRRTGIIYEQYF
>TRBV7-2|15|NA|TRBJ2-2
TGTGCCAGCAGCTTACTATCGAATTCTGGCGGGGAGCTGTTTTTT
CASSLLSNSGGELFF
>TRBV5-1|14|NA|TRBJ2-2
TGCGCCAGCAGCGGTGACAGTAGGGCCGGGGAGCTGTTTTTT
CASSGDSRAGELFF
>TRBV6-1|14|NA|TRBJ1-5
TGTGCCAGCAGCAGGGCGGCTGAAGATCAGCCCCAGCATTTT
CASSRAAEDQPQHF
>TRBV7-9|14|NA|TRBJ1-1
TGTGCCAGCAGCTTCCTAGGGGTTCGGACTGAAGCTTTCTTT
CASSFLGVRTEAFF
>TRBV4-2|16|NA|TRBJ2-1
TGTGCCAGCAGCCAAGAAGCCGCGTTTATCTACAATGAGCAGTTCTTC
CASSQEAAFIYNEQFF
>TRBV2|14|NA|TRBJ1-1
TGTGCCAGCAGTAGTCAAGGCTACGGGGCTGAAGCTTTCTTT
CASSSQGYGAEAFF
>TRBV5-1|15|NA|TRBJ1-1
TGCGCCAGCAGCCGGGGGGCGCCGGTAAAAGCTGAAGCTTTCTTT
CASSRGAPVKAEAFF
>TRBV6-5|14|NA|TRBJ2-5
TGTGCCAGCAGATCCAGGGGAGGGGAAGAGACCCAGTACTTC
CASRSRGGEETQYF